One sample yielded the 21 T cell receptor beta chains listed below, sequenced in a study of Graves' ophthalmopathy and Graves' hyperthyroidism. TCR beta CDR3 regions were amplified from RNA transcripts. An initial RT-PCR round employing HTBI primers preceded a second-round multiplex PCR. Each CDR3 protein is one row after TCRdb ran MiXCR on the multiplex PCR reads. The data show about 400,000 distinct CDR3 sequences, with around 19% seen just once and around 1.6% held by the top ten. Material: peripheral blood. All receptors derive from a woman in her late teens or twenties with Graves' ophthalmopathy.

The chain uses TRBV12-3 or TRBV12-4 and TRBJ1-1; D unclear. Trimming took off 6 bases at V and 6 bases at J, with 14 bases between the two ends. This CDR3 region has 13 residues. The CDR3 nucleotides are TGTGCCAGCAGCACCTCGGGGATGGCTGAAGCTTTCTTT. Translation: CASSTSGMAEAFF.

This clonotype has a count of ten or more. V usage is TRBV6-2 or TRBV6-3 and J usage is TRBJ2-5; TRBD2 matches at 7 bases. The CDR3 consists of 15 residues. V dropped 4 bases and J dropped 7; count of bases not matched to a gene: 12. Germline V gene data show CDR1 as MNHEY and CDR2 as SVGEGT. Here the CDR3 DNA reads TGTGCCAGCAGTTTAAACAGGCCTGGCGGGGGGACCCAGTACTTC. The encoded protein is CASSLNRPGGGTQYF.

This clonotype was seen at least ten times. The J gene is TRBJ2-3, the V gene TRBV6-1; D is unclear. V was clipped by 2 bases and J by 6 bases, with 18 bases between them. This CDR3 has 16 amino acids. CDR1 is MNHNS and CDR2 is SASEGT in the germline V gene. CDR3 sequence reads: CASSEYVDLQADTQYF. CDR3 coding DNA: TGTGCCAGCAGTGAATATGTTGACCTTCAGGCGGATACGCAGTATTTT.

The table lists this clonotype with many counts. One junction end does not reproduce the germline sequence, and a read error may be involved. The V gene is TRBV7-7, the J gene TRBJ2-5; 9 positions match TRBD1. Germline V CDR1 and CDR2: SSHAT, FNYEAQ (reference sequence). CDR3 size: 15 residues. The CDR3 nucleotides are TGTGCTAGCAGCGCGCTGGGACAGGGAGTAGAGACCCAGTACTTC. This gives the protein CASSALGQGVETQYF.

This clonotype was observed at least ten times. The rearrangement joins TRBV11-2 to TRBJ2-2, with TRBD2 matching over 8 bases. Trimming cost V 1 base and J 3 bases; bases outside gene matches: 1. Germline V gene data show CDR1 as SGHAT and CDR2 as FQNNGV. The CDR3 length is 15 residues. DNA of the CDR3: TGTGCCAGCAGCTTAGTTAGCGGGGACACCGGGGAGCTGTTTTTT. It is translated as CASSLVSGDTGELFF.

This clonotype was counted ten times or more. Written as DNA, the CDR3 is TGCGCCAGCAGCGGGATCCCGGACAGGATGGAAGCTGGAAACACCATATATTTT. The encoded protein is CASSGIPDRMEAGNTIYF. This chain links TRBV5-1 with TRBJ1-3; 7 bases align to TRBD1. The V gene end was trimmed by 4 bases and the J gene end by 2 bases; junction bases not matched to a gene: 15. CDR3 length equals 18 residues. Germline V gene sequence: CDR1 SGHRS, CDR2 YFSETQ. Complete variable domain (other parts from reference TRBV5-1 and TRBJ1-3): KAGVTQTPRYLIKTRGQQVTLSCSPISGHRSVSWYQQTPGQGLQFLFEYFSETQRNKGNFPGRFSGRQFSNSRSEMNVSTLELGDSALYLCASSGIPDRMEAGNTIYFGEGSWLTVV.

This clonotype was detected ten times or more. The chain has TRBV9 and TRBJ2-2; TRBD1 agrees at 7 bases. This CDR3 is built from 15 residues. After removal of 3 bases from V and 0 bases from J, the junction contained 2 bases not matched to a gene. The germline gives CDR1 SGDLS, CDR2 YYNGEE. CDR3 DNA: TGTGCCAGCAGCGCCAGGGGGACGAACACCGGGGAGCTGTTTTTT. Translating it yields CASSARGTNTGELFF.

The sample holds many counts of this clonotype. The V and J genes are TRBV25-1 and TRBJ1-2; 11 positions agree with TRBD1. Germline lookup yields CDR1 MGHDK and CDR2 SYGVNS. The CDR3 extends over 14 amino acids. The junction had 6 bases not matched to a gene; V was cut back by 4 bases and J by 8 bases. CDR3 nucleotide sequence: TGTGCCAGCAGTGGCGGACAGGGGGCGGGCGGCTACACCTTC. As protein: CASSGGQGAGGYTF.

This clonotype has at least ten counts. The rearrangement joins TRBV12-3 or TRBV12-4 to TRBJ1-5, with 7 bases identical to TRBD1. The CDR3 loop spans 14 amino acids. After removal of 5 bases from V and 3 bases from J, the junction contained 4 bases not matched to a gene. This chain's CDR3 is CASSLTGTNQPQHF. In DNA form, the CDR3 reads TGTGCCAGCAGTCTGACAGGGACCAATCAGCCCCAGCATTTT.

There are many counts of this clonotype. The chain employs TRBV28 and TRBJ2-7; D is possibly TRBD1 or TRBD2 (5 bases each). The CDR3 runs 14 residues. Between the trimmed V and J ends, which lost 9 bases and 3 bases, there was a span of 18 bases. Germline V gives CDR1 MDHEN, CDR2 SYDVKM. CDR3 in amino acids: CASCGDGPGYEQYF. CDR3 nucleotide sequence: TGTGCCAGTTGTGGGGACGGCCCGGGCTACGAGCAGTACTTC.

The CDR3 coding sequence is TGTGCCTGGAACCGGGACAGGCTTCCCTACGAGCAGTACTTC. Translated, it gives CAWNRDRLPYEQYF. The chain recombines TRBV30 with TRBJ2-7; 8 nucleotides align to TRBD1. The germline V gene has CDR1 GTSNPN and CDR2 SVGIG (reference sequence). V was pared by 4 bases and J by 2 bases, with 7 bases of the junction left unmatched. The CDR3 is made up of 14 amino acids.

This clonotype was counted many times. CDR3 sequence reads: CASKVGRNTEAFF. Written as DNA, the CDR3 is TGTGCCAGCAAGGTGGGTCGGAACACTGAAGCTTTCTTT. This sequence joins TRBV12-3 or TRBV12-4 and TRBJ1-1, with D uncertain. Trimming stripped 7 bases from V and 1 base from J, with 10 bases between. This CDR3 has 13 residues.

In its sample, this clonotype was seen many times. The chain uses TRBV15 and TRBJ1-5, with D tentatively TRBD1 (6 bases). Trimming removed 5 bases from V and 2 bases from J, with 13 bases in between. This CDR3 is built from 15 residues. Germline V gene data show CDR1 as LNHNV and CDR2 as YYDKDF (reference sequence). The CDR3 protein is CATSGGGPRNQPQHF. The CDR3 nucleotides read TGTGCCACCAGCGGGGGGGGCCCTCGCAATCAGCCCCAGCATTTT.

The table lists this clonotype with many counts. The CDR3, as DNA: TGTGCCAGCAGTCAAATTCTAGTACCGGGACATCGGTTTTTGTTTAGCATTCAGTACTTC. Encoded protein: CASSQILVPGHRFLFSIQYF. The J gene is TRBJ2-4, the V gene TRBV28; possible D gene TRBD1, 6 bases. The CDR3 has 20 residues. Germline V gene lookup returns CDR1 MDHEN and CDR2 SYDVKM. V lost 5 bases and J lost 9, with 35 bases in between.

The J gene is TRBJ2-2, the V gene TRBV11-2; tentatively, D is TRBD2 (5 bases). The CDR3 runs 16 residues. The germline gives CDR1 SGHAT, CDR2 FQNNGV. V gave up 1 base and J gave up 9 bases, with 18 bases separating them. The CDR3 protein is CASSLVLSSLRWELFF. CDR3 in DNA: TGTGCCAGCAGCTTAGTTTTGTCTAGCCTCCGGTGGGAGCTGTTTTTT.

This clonotype was detected ten times or more. The J gene is TRBJ1-1, the V gene TRBV19; 7 positions match TRBD1. The CDR3 is 15 residues long. The J segment lost 0 bases and the V segment lost 9 bases, leaving 10 bases of the junction unmatched. Germline V lookup: CDR1 LNHDA, CDR2 SQIVND (reference sequence). In DNA, the CDR3 is TGTGCCAGCCGGGACAGCCGCAGGATGAACACTGAAGCTTTCTTT. Translated, it gives CASRDSRRMNTEAFF. Looking up the rest from reference TRBV19 and TRBJ1-1 gives the full variable domain: DGGITQSPKYLFRKEGQNVTLSCEQNLNHDAMYWYRQDPGQGLRLIYYSQIVNDFQKGDIAEGYSVSREKKESFPLTVTSAQKNPTAFYLCASRDSRRMNTEAFFGQGTRLTVV.

This clonotype appeared many times. The rearrangement links TRBV5-1 to TRBJ2-7; D may be TRBD1 (5 bases). V lost 0 bases to trimming and J lost 6 bases, with 7 bases between them. This CDR3 spans 12 amino acids. Per germline, CDR1 SGHRS and CDR2 YFSETQ. The CDR3 region is CASSLEGLEQYF. The CDR3 region has the DNA TGCGCCAGCAGCTTGGAGGGGCTCGAGCAGTACTTC.

The sample holds many counts of this clonotype. The chain couples TRBV6-1 to TRBJ1-6; 9 positions agree with TRBD1. The CDR3 consists of 14 residues. J gave up 9 bases and V 6 bases, and 6 bases lay outside the gene matches. The germline gives CDR1 MNHNS, CDR2 SASEGT. The CDR3 spells CASRPGQGLSPLHF. The CDR3 region has the DNA TGTGCCAGCAGACCGGGACAGGGACTTTCACCCCTCCACTTT.

This clonotype was detected many times. This CDR3 reads CASSDAGTYNSETQYF. The CDR3 DNA sequence: TGTGCCAGCTCGGACGCCGGGACCTACAACTCCGAGACCCAGTACTTC. The gene calls are TRBV3-1 and TRBJ2-5; either TRBD1 or TRBD2 may fit D (5 bases each). Trimming took off 8 bases at V and 5 bases at J, with 24 bases between the two ends. The CDR3 covers 16 residues. Germline lookup yields CDR1 LGHDT and CDR2 YNNKEL (reference sequence).

The chain recombines TRBV7-2 with TRBJ1-1; D is uncertain. Trimming shortened V by 8 bases and J by 0 bases, and 10 bases separated the two germline ends. CDR3 size: 13 residues. Per germline, CDR1 SGHTA and CDR2 FQGNSA. The CDR3 nucleotides are TGTGCCAGCTTCGACCAAATGAACACTGAAGCTTTCTTT. This sequence encodes CASFDQMNTEAFF.

The table lists this clonotype with many counts. This rearrangement joins TRBV30 to TRBJ1-3, with D unclear. Germline V CDR1 and CDR2: GTSNPN, SVGIG (reference sequence). The ends were cut back, 5 bases at V and 9 bases at J, with 11 bases in the middle. The CDR3 runs to 11 residues. CDR3 region: CAWGRISTIYF. Written as DNA, the CDR3 is TGTGCCTGGGGGCGCATCTCCACCATATATTTT. The whole variable domain, remainder taken from reference TRBV30 and TRBJ1-3, is SQTIHQWPATLVQPVGSPLSLECTVEGTSNPNLYWYRQAAGRGLQLLFYSVGIGQISSEVPQNLSASRPQDRQFILSSKKLLLSDSGFYLCAWGRISTIYFGEGSWLTVV.